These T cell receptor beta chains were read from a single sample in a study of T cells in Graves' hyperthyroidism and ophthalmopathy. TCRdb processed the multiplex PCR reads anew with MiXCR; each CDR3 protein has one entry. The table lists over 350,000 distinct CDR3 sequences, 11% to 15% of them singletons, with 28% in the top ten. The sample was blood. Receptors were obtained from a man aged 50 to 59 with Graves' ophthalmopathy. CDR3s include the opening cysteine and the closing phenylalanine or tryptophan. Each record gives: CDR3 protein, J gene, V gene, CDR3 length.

CDR3aa: CASSEALRAGTYNEQFF
j_gene: TRBJ2-1
v_gene: TRBV6-1
len: 17

CDR3aa: CANSRRGVGYTF
j_gene: TRBJ1-2
v_gene: TRBV12-3/TRBV12-4
len: 12

CDR3aa: CASREGPGQGGYGYTF
j_gene: TRBJ1-2
v_gene: TRBV2
len: 16

CDR3aa: CASSPRDSSMNTEAFF
j_gene: TRBJ1-1
v_gene: TRBV12-3/TRBV12-4
len: 16

CDR3aa: CARSAKASYNEQFF
j_gene: TRBJ2-1
v_gene: TRBV19
len: 14

CDR3aa: CASSHSAYEQYF
j_gene: TRBJ2-7
v_gene: TRBV7-9
len: 12

CDR3aa: CASTGTGIRSTEAFF
j_gene: TRBJ1-1
v_gene: TRBV19
len: 15

CDR3aa: CAWSGGLGETQYF
j_gene: TRBJ2-5
v_gene: TRBV30
len: 13

CDR3aa: CASSTPSLALEQYF
j_gene: TRBJ2-7
v_gene: TRBV12-3/TRBV12-4
len: 14

CDR3aa: CASSVSSNYGYTF
j_gene: TRBJ1-2
v_gene: TRBV25-1
len: 13

CDR3aa: CASSSRAGRAFF
j_gene: TRBJ1-1
v_gene: TRBV7-8
len: 12

CDR3aa: CASIKDRANTQYF
j_gene: TRBJ2-3
v_gene: TRBV12-3/TRBV12-4
len: 13

CDR3aa: CASSLGGMREQYF
j_gene: TRBJ2-7
v_gene: TRBV12-3/TRBV12-4
len: 13

CDR3aa: CASSLPPNEQFF
j_gene: TRBJ2-1
v_gene: TRBV7-9
len: 12

CDR3aa: CASSQPGLANNEQFF
j_gene: TRBJ2-1
v_gene: TRBV3-1
len: 15

CDR3aa: CASSATYRYGYTF
j_gene: TRBJ1-2
v_gene: TRBV6-2/TRBV6-3
len: 13

CDR3aa: CASHLMAGAHNEQFF
j_gene: TRBJ2-1
v_gene: TRBV11-3
len: 15

CDR3aa: CASNRDTLNTEAFF
j_gene: TRBJ1-1
v_gene: TRBV19
len: 14

CDR3aa: CASSQGQGNGQPQHF
j_gene: TRBJ1-5
v_gene: TRBV11-1
len: 15

CDR3aa: CAITTGNSGNTIYF
j_gene: TRBJ1-3
v_gene: TRBV10-3
len: 14

CDR3aa: CAGGSGSSTDTQYF
j_gene: TRBJ2-3
v_gene: TRBV28
len: 14

CDR3aa: CASSPTLGFGANVLTF
j_gene: TRBJ2-6
v_gene: TRBV28
len: 16

CDR3aa: CASSRQGAYGYTF
j_gene: TRBJ1-2
v_gene: TRBV6-1
len: 13

CDR3aa: CASSQLSRGSYNEQFF
j_gene: TRBJ2-1
v_gene: TRBV4-1
len: 16

CDR3aa: CASSSLAGTLLETQYF
j_gene: TRBJ2-5
v_gene: TRBV28
len: 16

CDR3aa: CASSSPRQNSYGYTF
j_gene: TRBJ1-2
v_gene: TRBV12-3/TRBV12-4
len: 15

CDR3aa: CASSRQGADTEAFF
j_gene: TRBJ1-1
v_gene: TRBV18
len: 14

CDR3aa: CASSPTGLAGSYEQYF
j_gene: TRBJ2-7
v_gene: TRBV12-3/TRBV12-4
len: 16

CDR3aa: CASSLATSGRAYGYEQYF
j_gene: TRBJ2-7
v_gene: TRBV5-1
len: 18

CDR3aa: CAWGRTNSPLHF
j_gene: TRBJ1-6
v_gene: TRBV30
len: 12

CDR3aa: CATNNLRTDSSGANVLTF
j_gene: TRBJ2-6
v_gene: TRBV2
len: 18

CDR3aa: CAWGSSGGFGDTQYF
j_gene: TRBJ2-3
v_gene: TRBV30
len: 15

CDR3aa: CSAFKSGGDSYEQYF
j_gene: TRBJ2-7
v_gene: TRBV20-1
len: 15

CDR3aa: CASSYDAYEQYF
j_gene: TRBJ2-7
v_gene: TRBV6-2/TRBV6-3
len: 12

CDR3aa: CASSVKSGFSEQYF
j_gene: TRBJ2-7
v_gene: TRBV9
len: 14

CDR3aa: CASSVAGTADYEQYF
j_gene: TRBJ2-7
v_gene: TRBV9
len: 15

CDR3aa: CASSLDRTGTEAFF
j_gene: TRBJ1-1
v_gene: TRBV5-1
len: 14

CDR3aa: CAWMPSGMTFGELFF
j_gene: TRBJ2-2
v_gene: TRBV30
len: 15

CDR3aa: CASSSLAAIHEQYF
j_gene: TRBJ2-7
v_gene: TRBV28
len: 14

CDR3aa: CASSHNPGLAVSSYEQYF
j_gene: TRBJ2-7
v_gene: TRBV6-1
len: 18

CDR3aa: CASSLRRDRSINEQFF
j_gene: TRBJ2-1
v_gene: TRBV5-1
len: 16

CDR3aa: CASSSADQTQYF
j_gene: TRBJ2-5
v_gene: TRBV5-5
len: 12

CDR3aa: CASSLLNFNEQFF
j_gene: TRBJ2-1
v_gene: TRBV7-9
len: 13

CDR3aa: CASSLPTTEAFF
j_gene: TRBJ1-1
v_gene: TRBV5-6
len: 12

CDR3aa: CASGPSGPYEQYF
j_gene: TRBJ2-7
v_gene: TRBV28
len: 13

CDR3aa: CASRAVLAGVLSNEQFF
j_gene: TRBJ2-1
v_gene: TRBV7-8
len: 17

CDR3aa: CASSPSGLAKSRTDTQYF
j_gene: TRBJ2-3
v_gene: TRBV19
len: 18

CDR3aa: CASSEGLAGAGETQYF
j_gene: TRBJ2-5
v_gene: TRBV2
len: 16

CDR3aa: CAWDRQFYGYTF
j_gene: TRBJ1-2
v_gene: TRBV30
len: 12

CDR3aa: CASSYSPGQGNYGYTF
j_gene: TRBJ1-2
v_gene: TRBV6-5
len: 16

CDR3aa: CASSGLAGGPSYEQYF
j_gene: TRBJ2-7
v_gene: TRBV28
len: 16

CDR3aa: CASSLRTGAYNEQFF
j_gene: TRBJ2-1
v_gene: TRBV5-1
len: 15

CDR3aa: CASSPKGNTGELFF
j_gene: TRBJ2-2
v_gene: TRBV12-3/TRBV12-4
len: 14

CDR3aa: CASSEVDTQYF
j_gene: TRBJ2-3
v_gene: TRBV2
len: 11

CDR3aa: CASSLDGRPSFEAFF
j_gene: TRBJ1-1
v_gene: TRBV5-1
len: 15

CDR3aa: CASGERLNEQYF
j_gene: TRBJ2-7
v_gene: TRBV2
len: 12